The rows below give T cell receptor beta chains drawn from one sample of a study of T cell repertoires in cytomegalovirus infection. From the reads, TCRdb called clonotypes with MiXCR, one entry per CDR3 protein. The sample records 100,000 or so distinct CDR3 sequences, around a quarter being singletons. The source material was CD8+ T cells from PBMCs. These receptors all come from a human donor in good health (CMV status not recorded). Some clones in this sample may be carry-over from other donors' samples. Both conserved end residues are part of each CDR3. Each record gives: J gene, D gene, V gene, clone size, CDR3 protein, CDR3 DNA. D genes are given only for firm matches. Expanded clones are given a class, and other clones once, few, many or no size at all.

TRBJ2-7 | TRBD1 | TRBV20-1 | - | CSASEGQGKGYEQYF | TGCAGTGCTAGCGAGGGACAGGGGAAGGGGTACGAGCAGTACTTC
TRBJ1-1 | TRBD1 | TRBV6-2/TRBV6-3 | many | CASSWGTGAWQGTEAFF | TGTGCCAGCAGTTGGGGGACAGGTGCCTGGCAGGGCACTGAAGCTTTCTTT
TRBJ1-6 | - | TRBV28 | many | CASRVGGGSYNSPLHF | TGTGCCAGCAGGGTCGGGGGGGGGTCCTATAATTCACCCCTCCACTTT
TRBJ2-7 | - | TRBV7-9 | many | CASSLAGAVKYEQYF | TGTGCCAGCAGCTTAGCGGGGGCAGTAAAGTACGAGCAGTACTTC
TRBJ2-1 | - | TRBV30 | many | CAWSVWDSDNEQFF | TGTGCCTGGAGTGTATGGGACTCTGACAATGAGCAGTTCTTC
TRBJ2-7 | - | TRBV11-2 | - | CASSPPRGEAVEQYF | TGTGCCAGCAGCCCGCCTAGGGGTGAAGCGGTCGAGCAGTACTTC
TRBJ2-3 | TRBD2 | TRBV9 | once | CASSVGSGSTDTQYF | TGTGCCAGCAGCGTAGGAAGCGGGAGTACAGATACGCAGTATTTT
TRBJ2-7 | TRBD1 | TRBV6-2/TRBV6-3 | - | CASSTHRGQSEQYF | TGTGCCAGCAGTACGCACAGGGGGCAAAGCGAGCAGTACTTC
TRBJ2-7 | - | TRBV12-3/TRBV12-4 | - | CASRPGTSEQYF | TGTGCCAGCAGACCGGGGACGTCCGAGCAGTACTTC
TRBJ2-3 | TRBD2 | TRBV12-3/TRBV12-4 | many | CASRALAGRDTQYF | TGTGCCAGCAGAGCCCTAGCGGGGCGAGATACGCAGTATTTT
TRBJ1-5 | - | TRBV20-1 | - | CSARDRRDSSNQPQHF | TGCAGTGCTAGAGATCGTCGAGACAGTAGCAATCAGCCCCAGCATTTT